The 10 T cell receptor beta chains listed next were all sequenced from one sample in a study of shared clonotypes between healthy human individuals. Clones were sequenced by immunoSEQ multiplex PCR, and TCRdb holds only the in-frame ones, with some missing. Among 450,000 to 700,000 clones listed, 95% were seen once. CD45RO-negative cells were positively selected for CCR7, leaving out terminally differentiated effector memory CD45RA+ cells. The sequenced material came from naive CD8+ T cells sorted from blood. Receptors originate from a woman aged 25 to 39 in good health.

The J gene is TRBJ2-5, the V gene TRBV28; perhaps TRBD2 as D (6 bases). The CDR3 has 14 amino acids. CDR1 is MDHEN, CDR2 SYDVKM, per germline. With 7 bases removed from V and 4 bases from J, the gap between germline ends came to 16 bases. CDR3 in DNA: TGTGCCAGCACTCCGCCGGGAGTAGGAGAGACCCAGTACTTC. This encodes CASTPPGVGETQYF.

The chain uses TRBV7-9 and TRBJ2-1; D unclear. The V gene's germline CDR1 is SEHNR and CDR2 FQNEAQ (reference sequence). Trimming took 5 bases from V and 3 from J, leaving 17 bases between them. The CDR3 length is 16 residues. DNA for the CDR3: TGTGCCAGCAGCCTTCCTTGGTCGTTGCACTACAATGAGCAGTTCTTC. It specifies CASSLPWSLHYNEQFF.

The chain uses TRBV7-9 and TRBJ2-5; no firm D call. Trimming stripped 0 bases from V and 5 bases from J, with 7 bases between. Germline V lookup: CDR1 SEHNR, CDR2 FQNEAQ (reference sequence). This CDR3 has 13 residues. The CDR3 DNA sequence: TGTGCCAGCAGCTTAGCAGGGTACGAGACCCAGTACTTC. Protein sequence: CASSLAGYETQYF.

This clone was seen once. Other DNA sequences of this sample code for an identical CDR3. V and J are TRBV5-4 and TRBJ2-7; perhaps TRBD1 as D (6 bases). The germline V gene has CDR1 SGHNT and CDR2 YYREEE (reference sequence). This CDR3 has 14 residues. V dropped 0 bases and J dropped 0 bases, with 7 bases sitting between them. This CDR3 is CASSLDRASYEQYF. CDR3 in DNA: TGTGCCAGCAGCTTGGACAGGGCCTCCTACGAGCAGTACTTC.

V and J are TRBV28 and TRBJ2-5, with 12 positions matching TRBD2. The CDR3 length is 14 residues. After removal of 3 bases from V and 13 bases from J, the junction contained 9 bases not matched to a gene. Germline CDR1 and CDR2: MDHEN and SYDVKM. Written as DNA, the CDR3 is TGTGCCAGCAGTTTTGGGCTAGCGGGAGGGCTCACGTACTTC. Residues: CASSFGLAGGLTYF.

The chain is built from TRBV7-9 and TRBJ2-4; the match to TRBD2 covers 10 bases. CDR1 and CDR2 (germline): SEHNR, FQNEAQ (reference sequence). The CDR3 is 14 amino acids. Germline trimming cut 4 bases from V and 8 bases from J; bases unmatched to any gene: 5. The CDR3 loop is CASSWGTSEDIQYF. Written as DNA, the CDR3 is TGTGCCAGCAGCTGGGGGACTAGCGAGGACATTCAGTACTTC.

The V call is TRBV10-1, the J call TRBJ2-3; D possibly corresponds to TRBD1 (6 bases). CDR3 size: 15 residues. Germline V CDR1 and CDR2: WNHNN, SYGVQD (reference sequence). The ends were cut back, 5 bases at V and 5 bases at J, with 17 bases in the middle. The CDR3 here is CASSRQDPFIDTQYF. Written as DNA, the CDR3 is TGCGCCAGCAGTAGACAGGACCCATTCATAGATACGCAGTATTTT.

The V and J genes are TRBV19 and TRBJ2-1, with D tentatively TRBD1 (6 bases). The CDR3 sequence is 13 residues long. CDR1 and CDR2 from the germline V gene are LNHDA and SQIVND (reference sequence). V lost 0 bases to trimming and J lost 8 bases, with 8 bases between them. The CDR3 nucleotides are TGTGCCAGTAGTATAGATCCAGGGGATGAGCAGTTCTTC. Protein sequence: CASSIDPGDEQFF.

This rearrangement joins TRBV27 to TRBJ1-1; no clear D gene. Trimming pared 0 bases from V and 2 bases from J, leaving 10 bases between. CDR1 and CDR2 from the germline V gene are MNHEY and SMNVEV (reference sequence). The CDR3 loop spans 15 amino acids. In DNA form, the CDR3 reads TGTGCCAGCAGTTTATCGGGCAGAGCCAACACTGAAGCTTTCTTT. This gives the protein CASSLSGRANTEAFF.

The rearrangement joins TRBV7-9 to TRBJ2-5; TRBD1 agrees at 7 bases. The end of the DNA aligns better with TRBJ2-7, so the J call may be wrong. This CDR3 has 15 residues. Germline lookup yields CDR1 SEHNR and CDR2 FQNEAQ (reference sequence). CDR3 loop: CASSFPDRNSYEQYF. The CDR3 nucleotides are TGTGCCAGCAGCTTCCCGGACAGGAACTCCTACGAGCAGTACTTC.